These 22 T cell receptor beta chains originate from one sample sequenced in a study of cytomegalovirus exposure and HLA in healthy donors. The repertoire was sequenced with immunoSEQ multiplex PCR; TCRdb's copy has only in-frame clones and lacks some. Of around 300,000 clones in the sample, about 86% were seen once. Sequenced input: PBMCs. All receptors derive from a woman aged 18-29 years in good health and CMV-seronegative.

The CDR3 DNA reads as TGTGCCAGCAGTTACTCCCTAGCGACCCAAGAGACCCAGTACTTC. This gives the protein CASSYSLATQETQYF. The chain has TRBV6-5 and TRBJ2-5, with D tentatively TRBD2 (6 bases). The germline V gene encodes CDR1 MNHEY and CDR2 SVGAGI. This CDR3 region has 15 residues. Trimming removed 0 bases from V and 1 base from J, with 9 bases in between.

This chain connects TRBV5-1 to TRBJ2-3, with D hard to call. The CDR3 extends over 13 amino acids. Germline assignment: CDR1 SGHRS and CDR2 YFSETQ. V gave up 2 bases and J gave up 4 bases, with 8 bases separating them. CDR3: CASSFSFSDTQYF. CDR3 bases: TGCGCCAGCAGCTTTTCATTTTCAGATACGCAGTATTTT.

The gene calls are TRBV4-1 and TRBJ2-7, with 8 bases identical to TRBD1. This CDR3 has 14 residues. Germline CDR1 MGHRA, CDR2 YSYEKL. Trimming cost V 4 bases and J 4 bases; bases outside gene matches: 6. The DNA for the CDR3 is TGCGCCAGCAGCCCGGGACAGGCGGGGTACGAGCAGTACTTC. Amino acids: CASSPGQAGYEQYF.

V is TRBV19 and J is TRBJ1-1; D is possibly TRBD1 (5 bases). The CDR3 is made up of 13 amino acids. Trimming removed 11 bases from V and 3 bases from J, with 16 bases in between. Germline values: CDR1 LNHDA, CDR2 SQIVND (reference sequence). The CDR3 nucleotides are TGTGCCGGAAAGGGGAATCGAGACACTGAAGCTTTCTTT. Protein: CAGKGNRDTEAFF. The full variable domain, with the rest looked up from reference TRBV19 and TRBJ1-1, is DGGITQSPKYLFRKEGQNVTLSCEQNLNHDAMYWYRQDPGQGLRLIYYSQIVNDFQKGDIAEGYSVSREKKESFPLTVTSAQKNPTAFYLCAGKGNRDTEAFFGQGTRLTVV.

This clone was seen a handful of times. The gene calls are TRBV7-2 and TRBJ1-6, with a possible D match to TRBD1 (6 bases). The CDR3 runs to 16 residues. The germline CDR1 and CDR2 sequences are SGHTA and FQGNSA. V lost 3 bases, J lost 7 bases, and 16 bases lay in between. CDR3 protein: CASSLGTGLENSPLHF. The DNA of the CDR3 is TGTGCCAGCAGCTTGGGAACAGGGTTGGAGAATTCACCCCTCCACTTT.

The rearrangement links TRBV5-1 to TRBJ1-2; 9 positions agree with TRBD1. The V gene's germline CDR1 is SGHRS and CDR2 YFSETQ. Losses at the gene ends were 4 bases for V and 4 bases for J; bases not matched to a gene: 17. The CDR3 covers 18 residues. CDR3 bases: TGCGCCAGCAGCAGTGGCCCCACCGGGACAGGGACTTCCTATGGCTACACCTTC. Translating it yields CASSSGPTGTGTSYGYTF.

This chain connects TRBV27 to TRBJ2-3; the match to TRBD1 covers 7 bases. Per germline, CDR1 MNHEY and CDR2 SMNVEV (reference sequence). The CDR3 has 15 amino acids. Losses at the gene ends were 5 bases for V and 1 base for J; bases not matched to a gene: 6. The CDR3 nucleotides are TGTGCCAGCAGTCCCGCCGGGACAGGCACAGATACGCAGTATTTT. It is translated as CASSPAGTGTDTQYF.

The chain recombines TRBV10-3 with TRBJ2-2; 7 nucleotides match TRBD1. CDR1 is ENHRY, CDR2 SYGVKD, per germline. The V segment lost 4 bases and the J segment 3 bases; nucleotides outside the gene matches: 5. The CDR3 loop spans 15 amino acids. This chain's CDR3 is CAISADRTYTGELFF. The CDR3 DNA follows: TGTGCCATCAGTGCGGACAGGACATACACCGGGGAGCTGTTTTTT.

The chain has TRBV5-4 and TRBJ1-2; 9 positions match TRBD1. J gave up 2 bases and V 4 bases, and 12 bases lay outside the gene matches. Germline V gene lookup returns CDR1 SGHNT and CDR2 YYREEE (reference sequence). The CDR3 has 17 residues. CDR3 loop: CASSGLPGQGLNYGYTF. CDR3 nucleotide sequence: TGTGCCAGCAGCGGACTTCCGGGACAGGGTCTAAACTATGGCTACACCTTC. Complete variable domain (other parts from reference TRBV5-4 and TRBJ1-2): ETGVTQSPTHLIKTRGQQVTLRCSSQSGHNTVSWYQQALGQGPQFIFQYYREEENGRGNFPPRFSGLQFPNYSSELNVNALELDDSALYLCASSGLPGQGLNYGYTFGSGTRLTVV.

This chain connects TRBV5-5 to TRBJ1-2; the match to TRBD1 covers 10 bases. This CDR3 is 15 amino acids long. With V trimmed by 0 bases and J by 4 bases, 3 bases remained unmatched. The V gene's germline CDR1 is SGHKS and CDR2 YYEKEE (reference sequence). CDR3 in DNA: TGTGCCAGCAGCTTGGGCCGGGACAGGGGCTATGGCTACACCTTC. It specifies CASSLGRDRGYGYTF.

This chain uses TRBV5-1 with TRBJ2-7, with D tentatively TRBD2 (5 bases). The germline V gene has CDR1 SGHRS and CDR2 YFSETQ. The CDR3 loop spans 12 amino acids. The V and J ends lost 4 bases and 6 bases respectively, with 11 bases between them. The CDR3 spells CASSENRGEQYF. CDR3 bases: TGCGCCAGCAGCGAGAACCGGGGCGAGCAGTACTTC.

This chain uses TRBV15 with TRBJ2-5; TRBD2 agrees at 9 bases. After removal of 5 bases from V and 5 bases from J, the junction contained 6 bases not matched to a gene. Germline CDR1 and CDR2: LNHNV and YYDKDF (reference sequence). This CDR3 region has 14 residues. The CDR3 coding sequence is TGTGCCACCAGCTCCCTAGCGGGACAGGAGACCCAGTACTTC. This gives the protein CATSSLAGQETQYF.

This chain links TRBV25-1 with TRBJ1-5, with 8 bases identical to TRBD1. From germline, CDR1 is MGHDK and CDR2 SYGVNS. This CDR3 region has 16 residues. V was pared by 5 bases and J by 4 bases, with 10 bases of the junction left unmatched. CDR3 DNA: TGTGCCAGCAGTAGAGGAGGACAGGGATGGAATCAGCCCCAGCATTTT. Encoded protein: CASSRGGQGWNQPQHF.

The rearrangement uses TRBV11-3 and TRBJ2-5; D is possibly TRBD2 (6 bases). There are 14 residues in the CDR3. The V and J ends lost 0 bases and 5 bases respectively, with 10 bases between them. Germline V gives CDR1 SGHNT, CDR2 YENEEA. In DNA form, the CDR3 reads TGTGCCAGCAGCTTAGATACTAGCCGGGAGACCCAGTACTTC. This translates into CASSLDTSRETQYF.

As to this clone: Distinct nucleotide sequences in the sample also encode this CDR3. The gene calls are TRBV4-3 and TRBJ1-1; the D gene is possibly TRBD1 (5 bases). The CDR3 covers 15 residues. Between the trimmed V and J ends, which lost 0 bases and 3 bases, there was a span of 11 bases. Germline V gene lookup returns CDR1 LGHNA and CDR2 YSLEER. The CDR3 DNA is TGCGCCAGCAGCCAAGATCTGGAAGGGGACACTGAAGCTTTCTTT. This gives the protein CASSQDLEGDTEAFF.

This clone was seen more than once but under ten times. The CDR3 sequence: CASSEFTDTQYF. The CDR3 region has the DNA TGTGCCAGCAGTGAGTTTACTGATACGCAGTATTTT. The gene calls are TRBV25-1 and TRBJ2-3; D remains ambiguous. CDR1 and CDR2 from the germline V gene are MGHDK and SYGVNS. The CDR3 sequence is 12 residues long. V was trimmed by 3 bases and J by 6 bases, leaving 7 bases between them.

The chain combines TRBV4-1 with TRBJ1-2; tentatively, D is TRBD1 (5 bases). The germline CDR1 and CDR2 sequences are MGHRA and YSYEKL. V dropped 0 bases and J dropped 2 bases, with 16 bases sitting between them. The CDR3 sequence is 17 residues long. The CDR3 is CASSQDPGLLKNYGYTF. CDR3 DNA sequence: TGCGCCAGCAGCCAAGATCCGGGACTACTAAAAAACTATGGCTACACCTTC.

The rearrangement joins TRBV9 to TRBJ2-5; D possibly corresponds to TRBD2 (5 bases). The CDR3 is 14 residues long. In germline, CDR1 is SGDLS, CDR2 YYNGEE. V was cut by 0 bases and J by 7 bases, with 13 bases left in between. DNA of the CDR3: TGTGCCAGCAGCGTAGAGGCAGGTGGAGGGACCCAGTACTTC. Encoded protein: CASSVEAGGGTQYF.

The V gene is TRBV5-1, the J gene TRBJ2-2, with D perhaps matching TRBD1 (6 bases). V lost 1 base and J 4 bases, leaving 11 bases between the germline ends. CDR1 is SGHRS and CDR2 is YFSETQ in the germline V gene. The CDR3 totals 15 residues. In nucleotides, the CDR3 is TGCGCCAGCAGCTTGTGGGGACACCTCACCGGGGAGCTGTTTTTT. This codes for CASSLWGHLTGELFF. Full variable domain (remainder filled in from reference TRBV5-1 and TRBJ2-2): KAGVTQTPRYLIKTRGQQVTLSCSPISGHRSVSWYQQTPGQGLQFLFEYFSETQRNKGNFPGRFSGRQFSNSRSEMNVSTLELGDSALYLCASSLWGHLTGELFFGEGSRLTVL.

The chain recombines TRBV11-3 with TRBJ1-6; a weak D match, TRBD1 (6 bases). Trimming pared 4 bases from V and 7 bases from J, leaving 14 bases between. The CDR3 consists of 15 residues. From germline, CDR1 is SGHNT and CDR2 YENEEA. CDR3 in DNA: TGTGCCAGCAGCTCGTCCGGGACAAGCAATTCACCCCTCCACTTT. Its translation: CASSSSGTSNSPLHF.

The chain recombines TRBV6-6 with TRBJ1-2; D call uncertain. Germline CDR1 reads MNHNY; CDR2 reads SVGAGI (reference sequence). V was clipped by 7 bases and J by 4 bases, with 16 bases between them. The CDR3 length is 14 residues. CDR3 sequence reads: CASTPTEQIYGYTF. The CDR3 bases are TGTGCCAGCACCCCAACTGAACAGATCTATGGCTACACCTTC.

The CDR3 protein is CASSLDRAYTGELFF. CDR3 coding DNA: TGCGCCAGCAGCCTCGACAGGGCATACACCGGGGAGCTGTTTTTT. The chain is built from TRBV4-3 and TRBJ2-2, with 7 bases matching TRBD1. This CDR3 has 15 residues. The germline V gene encodes CDR1 LGHNA and CDR2 YSLEER. Germline trimming cut 4 bases from V and 3 bases from J; bases unmatched to any gene: 5.